This T cell receptor (beta chain) was sequenced for a study of cytomegalovirus exposure and HLA in healthy donors. Whole-study findings and limits: Among immune exposure information, only CMV serostatus was available. In a later analysis, a missense DCLRE1C variant was linked to TCR beta V- and J-gene trimming.

As for this clone: The antigen is undetermined.

PCR primers comprised 60 Vbeta and 13 Jbeta primers. Measured with immunoSEQ multiplex PCR; TCRdb has only the in-frame clones, and not every one. Of just over 150,000 clones in the sample, 65% to 80% are singletons; the top ten hold about 2%. After removal of 0 bases from V and 5 bases from J, the junction contained 5 bases not matched to a gene. Germline CDR1 LNHDA, CDR2 SQIVND (reference sequence). The CDR3 contains 16 residues. Regarding donors, all were healthy bone marrow donors. The chain joins TRBV19 to TRBJ2-2; TRBD1 agrees at 8 bases. Sequencing input: PBMCs. This receptor was taken from a female donor in good health and CMV-seronegative. The CDR3 nucleotides read TGTGCCAGTAGTATAGATTGGACAGGGTGGACCGGGGAGCTGTTTTTT. Translation gives CASSIDWTGWTGELFF.